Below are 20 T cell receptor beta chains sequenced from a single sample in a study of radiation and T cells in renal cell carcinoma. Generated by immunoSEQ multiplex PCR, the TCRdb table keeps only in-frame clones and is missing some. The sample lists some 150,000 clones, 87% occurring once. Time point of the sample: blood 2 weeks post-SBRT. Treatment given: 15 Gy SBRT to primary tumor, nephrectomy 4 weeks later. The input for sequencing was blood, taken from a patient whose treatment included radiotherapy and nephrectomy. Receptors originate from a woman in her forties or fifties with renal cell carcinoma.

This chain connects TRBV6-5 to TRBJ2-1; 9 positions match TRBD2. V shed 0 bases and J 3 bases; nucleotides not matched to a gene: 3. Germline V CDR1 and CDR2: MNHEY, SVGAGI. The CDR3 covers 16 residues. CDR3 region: CASSYSWRGGYNEQFF. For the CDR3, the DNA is TGTGCCAGCAGTTACTCGTGGCGGGGGGGCTACAATGAGCAGTTCTTC.

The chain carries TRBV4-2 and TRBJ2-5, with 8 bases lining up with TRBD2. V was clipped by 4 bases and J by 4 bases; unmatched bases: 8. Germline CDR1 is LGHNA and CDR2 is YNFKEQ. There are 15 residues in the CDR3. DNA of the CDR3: TGTGCCAGCAGCCCAATAGGACTAGCTCGAGAGACCCAGTACTTC. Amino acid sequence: CASSPIGLARETQYF.

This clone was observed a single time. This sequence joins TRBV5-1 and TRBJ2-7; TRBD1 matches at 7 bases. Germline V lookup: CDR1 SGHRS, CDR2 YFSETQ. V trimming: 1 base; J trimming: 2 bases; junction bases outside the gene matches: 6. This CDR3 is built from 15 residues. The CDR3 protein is CASSLSTGRAYEQYF. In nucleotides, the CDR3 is TGCGCCAGCAGCTTGTCGACAGGGCGTGCCTACGAGCAGTACTTC.

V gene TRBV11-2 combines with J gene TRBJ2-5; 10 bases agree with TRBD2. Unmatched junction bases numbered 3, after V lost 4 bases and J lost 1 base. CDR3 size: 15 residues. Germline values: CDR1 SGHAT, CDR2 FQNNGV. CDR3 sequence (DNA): TGTGCCAGCAGCTCCCAGCGGGGGGGCCAAGAGACCCAGTACTTC. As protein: CASSSQRGGQETQYF.

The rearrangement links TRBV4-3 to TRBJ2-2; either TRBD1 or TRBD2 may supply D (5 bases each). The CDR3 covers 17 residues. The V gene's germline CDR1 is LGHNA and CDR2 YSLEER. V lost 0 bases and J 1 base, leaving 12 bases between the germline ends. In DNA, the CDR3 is TGCGCCAGCAGCCAAGATGGGACGGGATTGAACACCGGGGAGCTGTTTTTT. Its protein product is CASSQDGTGLNTGELFF.

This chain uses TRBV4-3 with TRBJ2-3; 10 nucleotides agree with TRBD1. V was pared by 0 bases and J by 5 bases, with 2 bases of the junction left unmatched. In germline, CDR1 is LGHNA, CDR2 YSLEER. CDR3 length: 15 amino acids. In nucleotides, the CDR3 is TGCGCCAGCAGCCAAGAGGACAGGGGGGGAGATACGCAGTATTTT. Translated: CASSQEDRGGDTQYF.

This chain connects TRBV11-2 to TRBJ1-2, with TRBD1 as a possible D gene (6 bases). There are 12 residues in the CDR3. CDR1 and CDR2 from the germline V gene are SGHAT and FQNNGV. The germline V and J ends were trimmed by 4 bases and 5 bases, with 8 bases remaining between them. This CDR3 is CASSSGQYGYTF. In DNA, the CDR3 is TGTGCCAGCAGCTCGGGACAATATGGCTACACCTTC.

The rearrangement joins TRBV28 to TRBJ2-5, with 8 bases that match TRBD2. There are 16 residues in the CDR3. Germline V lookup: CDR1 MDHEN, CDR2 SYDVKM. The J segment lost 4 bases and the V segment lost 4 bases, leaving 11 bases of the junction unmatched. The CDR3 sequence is CASSSFLGGAGETQYF. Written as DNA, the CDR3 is TGTGCCAGCAGTTCCTTTCTCGGGGGGGCAGGAGAGACCCAGTACTTC. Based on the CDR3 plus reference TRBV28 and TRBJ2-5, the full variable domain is DVKVTQSSRYLVKRTGEKVFLECVQDMDHENMFWYRQDPGLGLRLIYFSYDVKMKEKGDIPEGYSVSREKKERFSLILESASTNQTSMYLCASSSFLGGAGETQYFGPGTRLLVL.

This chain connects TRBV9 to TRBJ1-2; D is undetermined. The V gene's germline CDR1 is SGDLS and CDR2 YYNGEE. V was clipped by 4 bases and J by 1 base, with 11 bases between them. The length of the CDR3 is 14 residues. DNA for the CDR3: TGTGCCAGCAGCCTAGACCCTCTTAACTATGGCTACACCTTC. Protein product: CASSLDPLNYGYTF.

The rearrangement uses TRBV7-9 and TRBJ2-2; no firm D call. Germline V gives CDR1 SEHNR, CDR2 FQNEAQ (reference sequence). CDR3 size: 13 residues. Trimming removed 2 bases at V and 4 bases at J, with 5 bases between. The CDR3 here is CASSLSFTGELFF. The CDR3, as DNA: TGTGCCAGCAGCTTAAGCTTCACCGGGGAGCTGTTTTTT.

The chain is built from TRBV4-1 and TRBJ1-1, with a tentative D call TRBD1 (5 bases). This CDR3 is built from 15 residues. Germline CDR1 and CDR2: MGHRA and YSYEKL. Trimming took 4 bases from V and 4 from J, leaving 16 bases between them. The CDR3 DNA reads TGCGCCAGCAGCCGATTCAGGGCCCGGGGCACTGAAGCTTTCTTT. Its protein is CASSRFRARGTEAFF.

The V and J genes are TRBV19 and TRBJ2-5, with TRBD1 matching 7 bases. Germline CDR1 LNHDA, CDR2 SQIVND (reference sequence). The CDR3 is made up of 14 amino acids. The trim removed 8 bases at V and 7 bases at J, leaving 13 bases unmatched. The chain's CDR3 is CASAQPGQTSTQYF. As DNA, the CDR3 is TGTGCCAGTGCCCAGCCGGGACAGACTTCGACCCAGTACTTC.

Here the CDR3 DNA reads TGCAGTGCTAGACCAGTGGTTGGCTACACCTTC. Amino acid sequence: CSARPVVGYTF. The chain couples TRBV20-1 to TRBJ1-2; D is undetermined. The germline V gene encodes CDR1 DFQATT and CDR2 SNEGSKA (reference sequence). Trimming pared 2 bases from V and 7 bases from J, leaving 8 bases between. This CDR3 has 11 residues.

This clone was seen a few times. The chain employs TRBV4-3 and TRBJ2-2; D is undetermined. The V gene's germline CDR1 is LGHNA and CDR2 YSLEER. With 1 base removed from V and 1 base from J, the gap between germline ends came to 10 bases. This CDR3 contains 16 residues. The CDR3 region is CASSQVGGVNTGELFF. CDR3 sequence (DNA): TGCGCCAGCAGCCAAGTAGGTGGGGTGAACACCGGGGAGCTGTTTTTT.

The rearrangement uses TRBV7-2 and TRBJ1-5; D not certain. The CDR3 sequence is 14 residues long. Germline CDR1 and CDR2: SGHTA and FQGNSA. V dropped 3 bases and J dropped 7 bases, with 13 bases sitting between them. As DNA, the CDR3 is TGTGCCAGCAGCTTGGACTCCCCCGGGCAGCCCCAGCATTTT. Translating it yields CASSLDSPGQPQHF.

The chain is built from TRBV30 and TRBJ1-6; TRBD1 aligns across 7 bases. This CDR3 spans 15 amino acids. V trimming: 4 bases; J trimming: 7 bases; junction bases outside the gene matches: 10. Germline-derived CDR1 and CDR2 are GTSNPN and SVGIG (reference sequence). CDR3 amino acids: CAWTPTGVENSPLHF. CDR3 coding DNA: TGTGCCTGGACTCCCACAGGGGTCGAAAATTCACCCCTCCACTTT.

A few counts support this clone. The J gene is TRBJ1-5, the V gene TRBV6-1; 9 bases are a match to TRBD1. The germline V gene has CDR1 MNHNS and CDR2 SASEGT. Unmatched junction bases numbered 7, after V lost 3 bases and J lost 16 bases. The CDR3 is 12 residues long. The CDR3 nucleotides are TGTGCCAGCAGTGATCCGGGACAGGGAAAACATTTT. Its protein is CASSDPGQGKHF.

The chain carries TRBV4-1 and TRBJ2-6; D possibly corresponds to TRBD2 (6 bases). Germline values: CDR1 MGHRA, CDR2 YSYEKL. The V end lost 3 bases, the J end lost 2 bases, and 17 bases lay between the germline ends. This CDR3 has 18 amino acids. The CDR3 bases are TGCGCCAGCAGCCAGGTTGGCAGGGAGGTTGCTGGGGCCAACGTCCTGACTTTC. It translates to CASSQVGREVAGANVLTF.

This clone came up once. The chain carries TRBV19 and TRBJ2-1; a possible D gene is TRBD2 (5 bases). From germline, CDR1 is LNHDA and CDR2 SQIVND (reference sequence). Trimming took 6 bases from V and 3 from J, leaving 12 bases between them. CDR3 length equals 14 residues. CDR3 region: CASRSRAGYNEQFF. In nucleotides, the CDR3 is TGTGCCAGTAGATCCCGGGCGGGCTACAATGAGCAGTTCTTC.

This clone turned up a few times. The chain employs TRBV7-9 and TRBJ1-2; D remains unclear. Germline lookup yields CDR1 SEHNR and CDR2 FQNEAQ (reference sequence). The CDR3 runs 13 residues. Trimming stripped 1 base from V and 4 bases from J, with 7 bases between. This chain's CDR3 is CASSLGSLYGYTF. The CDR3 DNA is TGTGCCAGCAGCTTAGGCAGCCTCTATGGCTACACCTTC.